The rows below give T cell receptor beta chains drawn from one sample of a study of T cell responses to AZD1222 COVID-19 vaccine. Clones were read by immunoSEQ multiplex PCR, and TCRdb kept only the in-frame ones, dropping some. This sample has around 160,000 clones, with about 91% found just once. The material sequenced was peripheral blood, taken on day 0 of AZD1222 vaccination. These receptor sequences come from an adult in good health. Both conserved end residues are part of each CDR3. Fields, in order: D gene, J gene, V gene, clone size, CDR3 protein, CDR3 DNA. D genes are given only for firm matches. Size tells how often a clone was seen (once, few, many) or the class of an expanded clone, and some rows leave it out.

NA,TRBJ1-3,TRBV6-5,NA,CASSYSKVLSGNTIYF,TGTGCCAGCAGTTACTCGAAAGTACTCTCTGGAAACACCATATATTTT
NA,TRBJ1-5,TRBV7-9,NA,CASSSQNNQPQHF,TGTGCCAGCAGCTCCCAGAACAATCAGCCCCAGCATTTT
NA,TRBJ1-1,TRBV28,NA,CASSLSGKVPEAFF,TGTGCCAGCAGTTTATCAGGGAAAGTCCCTGAAGCTTTCTTT
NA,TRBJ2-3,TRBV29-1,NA,CSVEDIQIDTQYF,TGCAGCGTTGAAGACATACAGATAGATACGCAGTATTTT
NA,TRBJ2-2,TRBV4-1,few,CASSQERTGELFF,TGCGCCAGCAGCCAAGAGCGAACCGGGGAGCTGTTTTTT
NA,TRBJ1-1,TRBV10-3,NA,CATQLGETEAFF,TGTGCCACCCAATTGGGGGAGACTGAAGCTTTCTTT
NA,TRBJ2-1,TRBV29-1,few,CSVESNNEQFF,TGCAGCGTTGAATCCAACAATGAGCAGTTCTTC
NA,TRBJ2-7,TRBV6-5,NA,CASSLLPGRSSYEQYF,TGTGCCAGCAGTTTACTCCCTGGCAGAAGCTCCTACGAGCAGTACTTC
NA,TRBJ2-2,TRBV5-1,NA,CASSLDRVNTGELFF,TGCGCCAGCAGCTTGGACAGGGTGAACACCGGGGAGCTGTTTTTT
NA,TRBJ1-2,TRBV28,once,CASSSSGGSGYGYTF,TGTGCCAGCAGTTCCTCCGGGGGATCAGGATATGGCTACACCTTC
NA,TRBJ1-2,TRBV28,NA,CASSLLGAGKNYGYTF,TGTGCCAGCAGTTTATTAGGAGCGGGGAAGAACTATGGCTACACCTTC
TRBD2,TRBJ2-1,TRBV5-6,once,CASSVLRPSGAGYNEQFF,TGTGCCAGCAGCGTACTACGACCTAGCGGGGCAGGGTACAATGAGCAGTTCTTC
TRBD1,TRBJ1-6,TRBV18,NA,CASSRDRGSDSPLHF,TGTGCCAGCTCACGGGACAGGGGTTCAGATTCACCCCTCCACTTT
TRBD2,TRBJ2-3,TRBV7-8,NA,CASSHGLAGVPDTQYF,TGTGCCAGCAGCCACGGACTAGCGGGGGTCCCAGATACGCAGTATTTT
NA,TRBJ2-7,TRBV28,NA,CASKSFGTPYEQYF,TGTGCCAGCAAGTCCTTCGGAACCCCCTACGAGCAGTACTTC
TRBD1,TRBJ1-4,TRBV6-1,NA,CASSEAWGTGNEKLFF,TGTGCCAGCAGTGAAGCATGGGGGACAGGGAATGAAAAACTGTTTTTT
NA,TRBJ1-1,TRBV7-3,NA,CASSRQGKDREAFF,TGTGCCAGCAGCCGACAAGGCAAAGACAGGGAAGCTTTCTTT
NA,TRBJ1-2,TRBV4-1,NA,CASSQSTGSTGYTF,TGCGCCAGCAGCCAGAGTACAGGGTCAACTGGCTACACCTTC
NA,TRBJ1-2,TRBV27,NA,CASKRDGGGGVYYGYTF,TGTGCCAGCAAGAGAGATGGAGGTGGAGGGGTCTACTATGGCTACACCTTC
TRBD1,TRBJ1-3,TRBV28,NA,CASSFRTGRDTIYF,TGTGCCAGCAGTTTTAGGACAGGGAGAGACACCATATATTTT
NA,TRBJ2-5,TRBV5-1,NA,CASSANFRGRETQYF,TGCGCCAGCAGCGCCAACTTCAGGGGCCGGGAGACCCAGTACTTC
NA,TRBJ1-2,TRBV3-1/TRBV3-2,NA,CASSQDADPKNGYTF,TGTGCCAGCAGCCAAGATGCGGATCCCAAGAATGGCTACACCTTC
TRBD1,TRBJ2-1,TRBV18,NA,CASSPGTGGNEQFF,TGTGCCAGCTCACCAGGGACAGGGGGCAATGAGCAGTTCTTC
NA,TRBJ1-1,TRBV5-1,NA,CASSRQGRRRGTEAFF,TGCGCCAGCAGCAGGCAGGGCCGGCGGAGGGGCACTGAAGCTTTCTTT
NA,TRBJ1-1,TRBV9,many,CASSVDVNTEAFF,TGTGCCAGCAGCGTGGACGTGAACACTGAAGCTTTCTTT
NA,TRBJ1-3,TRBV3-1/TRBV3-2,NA,CASSYASGNTIYF,TGTGCCAGCAGTTACGCCTCTGGAAACACCATATATTTT
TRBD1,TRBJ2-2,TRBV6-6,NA,CASVYRGNTGELFF,TGTGCCAGCGTATACAGGGGAAACACCGGGGAGCTGTTTTTT
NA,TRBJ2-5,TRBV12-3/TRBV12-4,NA,CASSSWETQYF,TGTGCCAGCAGTTCGTGGGAGACCCAGTACTTC
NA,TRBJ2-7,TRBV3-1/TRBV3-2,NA,CASSEPGSSYEQYF,TGTGCCAGCAGTGAACCGGGATCCTCCTACGAGCAGTACTTC
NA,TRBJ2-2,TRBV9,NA,CASSVGSLNTGELFF,TGTGCCAGCAGCGTAGGCAGCCTGAACACCGGGGAGCTGTTTTTT
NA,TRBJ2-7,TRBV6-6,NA,CASRETRSYEQYF,TGTGCCAGCAGGGAGACCCGATCCTACGAGCAGTACTTC
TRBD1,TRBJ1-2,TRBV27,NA,CASSPGQGNYGYTF,TGTGCCAGCAGTCCGGGACAGGGAAACTATGGCTACACCTTC
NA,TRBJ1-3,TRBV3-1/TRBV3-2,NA,CASSHGNTIYF,TGTGCCAGCAGCCATGGAAACACCATATATTTT
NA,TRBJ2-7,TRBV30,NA,CAWSVLGEQYF,TGTGCCTGGAGTGTACTCGGTGAGCAGTACTTC
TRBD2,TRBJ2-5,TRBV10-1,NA,CASFKRGTPETQYF,TGCGCCAGCTTCAAGCGGGGGACCCCAGAGACCCAGTACTTC
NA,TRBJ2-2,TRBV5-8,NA,CASSSGQSLTTGELFF,TGTGCCAGCAGCTCCGGACAGTCCCTGACCACCGGGGAGCTGTTTTTT
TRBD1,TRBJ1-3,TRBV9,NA,CASSPRTGGNTIYF,TGTGCCAGCAGCCCAAGGACAGGGGGAAACACCATATATTTT
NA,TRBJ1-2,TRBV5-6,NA,CASRRTRGIVNYGYTF,TGTGCCAGCAGGCGGACACGAGGAATTGTGAACTATGGCTACACCTTC
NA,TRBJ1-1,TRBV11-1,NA,CASSLGVGGGTEAFF,TGTGCCAGCAGCTTAGGAGTTGGGGGTGGCACTGAAGCTTTCTTT
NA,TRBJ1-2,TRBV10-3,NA,CAISEPDVGYTF,TGTGCCATCAGTGAGCCGGACGTGGGCTACACCTTC
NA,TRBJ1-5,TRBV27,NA,CASSLGPGPSNQPQHF,TGTGCCAGCAGTTTAGGGCCGGGACCCAGCAATCAGCCCCAGCATTTT
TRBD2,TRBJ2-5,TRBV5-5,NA,CASSPLAGGRGETQYF,TGTGCCAGCAGCCCTTTAGCGGGGGGGCGAGGGGAGACCCAGTACTTC
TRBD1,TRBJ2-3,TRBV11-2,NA,CASRYRGQEDTQYF,TGTGCCAGCAGGTACAGGGGGCAGGAAGATACGCAGTATTTT
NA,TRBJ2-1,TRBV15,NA,CATWRGGSYNEQFF,TGTGCCACCTGGCGGGGAGGTTCCTACAATGAGCAGTTCTTC
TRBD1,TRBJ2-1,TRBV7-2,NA,CASSLPGTGGSYNEQFF,TGTGCCAGCAGCTTACCAGGAACAGGGGGCTCCTACAATGAGCAGTTCTTC
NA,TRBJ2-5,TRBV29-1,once,CSAETQYF,TGCAGCGCGGAGACCCAGTACTTC
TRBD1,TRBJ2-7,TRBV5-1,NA,CASSSTGAPSYEQYF,TGCGCCAGCAGCTCCACAGGGGCCCCATCCTACGAGCAGTACTTC
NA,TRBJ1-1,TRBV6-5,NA,CASNPRDSAEAFF,TGTGCCAGCAACCCTCGAGACTCAGCGGAAGCTTTCTTT
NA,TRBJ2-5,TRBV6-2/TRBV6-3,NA,CASSYPSPETQYF,TGTGCCAGCAGTTATCCGTCCCCGGAGACCCAGTACTTC
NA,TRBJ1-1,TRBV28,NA,CASSLIAGWEDTEAFF,TGTGCCAGCAGTTTGATCGCAGGGTGGGAGGACACTGAAGCTTTCTTT